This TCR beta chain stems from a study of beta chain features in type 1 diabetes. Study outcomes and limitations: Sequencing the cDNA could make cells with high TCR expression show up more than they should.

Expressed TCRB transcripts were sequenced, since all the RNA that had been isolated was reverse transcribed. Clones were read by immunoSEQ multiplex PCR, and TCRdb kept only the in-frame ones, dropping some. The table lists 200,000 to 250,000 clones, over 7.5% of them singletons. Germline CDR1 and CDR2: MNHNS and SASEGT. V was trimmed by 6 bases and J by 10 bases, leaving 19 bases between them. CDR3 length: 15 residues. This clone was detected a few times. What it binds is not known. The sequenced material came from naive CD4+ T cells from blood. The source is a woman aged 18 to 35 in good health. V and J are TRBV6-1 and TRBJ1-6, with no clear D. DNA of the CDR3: TGTGCCAGCAGACTCCCCGAAGAGGAATTCTCACCCCTCCACTTT. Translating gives CASRLPEEEFSPLHF.